Listed here are 24 T cell receptor beta chains from one sample, sequenced in a study of OX40 agonist ivuxolimab in advanced cancers. The table came from immunoSEQ multiplex PCR; TCRdb's copy has only in-frame clones and leaves some out. The sample yields roughly 120,000 clones, around 89% seen once. The specimen comprised CD4+ or CD8+ T cells sorted from blood, sampled in a trial of the OX40 agonist ivuxolimab. The receptors shown here come from an adult with an advanced solid tumor such as melanoma, head and neck, liver or kidney cancer.

V gene TRBV25-1 combines with J gene TRBJ1-1; D gene uncertain. V was shortened by 4 bases and J by 10 bases, with 19 bases between the two germline ends. The CDR3 length is 14 residues. Germline values: CDR1 MGHDK, CDR2 SYGVNS. CDR3 residues: CASSAFPAAVGAFF. The CDR3 DNA is TGTGCCAGCAGTGCCTTCCCTGCCGCGGTAGGAGCTTTCTTT.

The rearrangement uses TRBV4-3 and TRBJ2-3, with 9 bases identical to TRBD1. The CDR3 is 17 residues long. V gave up 1 base and J gave up 1 base; unmatched junction bases: 6. CDR1 and CDR2 from the germline V gene are LGHNA and YSLEER. The CDR3 sequence is CASSQGVGQGRTDTQYF. Here the CDR3 DNA reads TGCGCCAGCAGCCAAGGGGTGGGACAGGGACGCACAGATACGCAGTATTTT.

This clone is a singleton in its sample. The chain carries TRBV15 and TRBJ1-5; D may be TRBD1 (6 bases). Between the trimmed V and J ends, which lost 0 bases and 3 bases, there was a span of 15 bases. Germline V gene sequence: CDR1 LNHNV, CDR2 YYDKDF (reference sequence). The CDR3 runs 17 residues. The CDR3 sequence: CATSRDSAGAVNQPQHF. CDR3 bases: TGTGCCACCAGCAGAGATAGTGCAGGGGCAGTCAATCAGCCCCAGCATTTT.

The chain joins TRBV4-3 to TRBJ2-5; 7 positions match TRBD2. V lost 6 bases, J lost 4 bases, and 20 bases stayed unmatched. The germline gives CDR1 LGHNA, CDR2 YSLEER. The CDR3 runs to 18 residues. The CDR3 coding sequence is TGCGCCAGCAGACTGTGGGTCGTAGGCGGGGGACCTTTAGAGACCCAGTACTTC. This translates into CASRLWVVGGGPLETQYF.

This chain joins TRBV7-7 and TRBJ1-5, with a weak D call TRBD1 (6 bases). Germline V gene sequence: CDR1 SSHAT, CDR2 FNYEAQ (reference sequence). Trimming shortened V by 2 bases and J by 0 bases, and 17 bases separated the two germline ends. CDR3 length: 18 amino acids. CDR3 loop: CASSLTAGVPYSNQPQHF. CDR3 in DNA: TGTGCCAGCAGCTTAACGGCAGGGGTTCCGTATAGCAATCAGCCCCAGCATTTT.

The chain couples TRBV30 to TRBJ1-1; maybe TRBD1 (5 bases). Trimming removed 5 bases at V and 2 bases at J, with 12 bases between. The germline CDR1 and CDR2 sequences are GTSNPN and SVGIG (reference sequence). The CDR3 loop spans 13 amino acids. The CDR3 loop reads CAWLRDRNTEAFF. Here the CDR3 DNA reads TGTGCCTGGCTTCGGGACCGAAACACTGAAGCTTTCTTT.

This chain uses TRBV28 with TRBJ2-7, with D unresolved. The CDR3 loop spans 12 amino acids. CDR1 MDHEN and CDR2 SYDVKM come from the germline V gene. Trimming cost V 6 bases and J 3 bases, with 9 bases left between them. CDR3 nucleotides: TGTGCCAGCAGCACTATACTCTACGAGCAGTACTTC. This gives the protein CASSTILYEQYF.

The rearrangement joins TRBV18 to TRBJ2-1; D might be TRBD2 (5 bases). V lost 2 bases to trimming and J lost 6 bases, with 11 bases between them. CDR3 length equals 14 residues. Germline CDR1 reads KGHSH; CDR2 reads LQKENI. The CDR3 DNA reads as TGTGCCAGCTCACCAGAGGGTCGGGGCAATGAGCAGTTCTTC. It translates to CASSPEGRGNEQFF.

V and J are TRBV7-2 and TRBJ2-3; D is perhaps TRBD1 (6 bases). Looked up from germline, CDR1 is SGHTA and CDR2 is FQGNSA. CDR3 size: 16 residues. Trimming stripped 2 bases from V and 1 base from J, with 13 bases between. The CDR3 nucleotides are TGTGCCAGCAGCTTATTTCAGGGGACGGGCACAGATACGCAGTATTTT. It translates to CASSLFQGTGTDTQYF.

This clone was recorded once. In DNA, the CDR3 is TGTGCCAGCAGCCCACGGGAGTGGGCCTACGAGCAGTACTTC. It codes for CASSPREWAYEQYF. This sequence joins TRBV7-9 and TRBJ2-7, with a tentative D call TRBD2 (6 bases). V lost 5 bases to trimming and J lost 2 bases, with 13 bases between them. CDR1 and CDR2 from the germline V gene are SEHNR and FQNEAQ (reference sequence). The CDR3 runs to 14 residues.

CDR3 in amino acids: CASSLLTRMDEQFF. In nucleotides, the CDR3 is TGTGCCAGCAGCTTATTGACTAGAATGGATGAGCAGTTCTTC. This rearrangement joins TRBV7-6 to TRBJ2-1; D is possibly TRBD2 (6 bases). The CDR3 runs to 14 residues. V was pared by 2 bases and J by 8 bases, with 13 bases between. Germline V gene data show CDR1 as SGHVS and CDR2 as FNYEAQ.

The chain uses TRBV5-6 and TRBJ2-3, with 9 bases identical to TRBD1. There are 15 residues in the CDR3. Germline lookup yields CDR1 SGHDT and CDR2 YYEEEE. With V trimmed by 0 bases and J by 2 bases, 1 base remained unmatched. The CDR3 DNA reads as TGTGCCAGCAGCTTGGACAGGGGGCTCACAGATACGCAGTATTTT. It translates to CASSLDRGLTDTQYF.

In nucleotides, the CDR3 is TGTGCCAGCAGCTCCAGACAGGGGGCGACAGATACGCAGTATTTT. This sequence encodes CASSSRQGATDTQYF. J is TRBJ2-3 and V is TRBV7-2; TRBD1 agrees at 10 bases. The germline V gene has CDR1 SGHTA and CDR2 FQGNSA. V gave up 4 bases and J gave up 3 bases; unmatched junction bases: 4. The CDR3 has 15 amino acids.

The CDR3 DNA follows: TGTGCCAGCACACCGGGATTGACAGATACGCAGTATTTT. Translation: CASTPGLTDTQYF. The V gene is TRBV27, the J gene TRBJ2-3, with a tentative D call TRBD2 (5 bases). Germline lookup yields CDR1 MNHEY and CDR2 SMNVEV (reference sequence). The CDR3 has 13 residues. V lost 7 bases, J lost 3 bases, and 11 bases lay in between.

This chain links TRBV28 with TRBJ1-4; no firm D call. This CDR3 region has 14 residues. Trimming cost V 9 bases and J 8 bases, with 19 bases left between them. Germline V CDR1 and CDR2: MDHEN, SYDVKM. The CDR3 loop reads CASQSGRRREKLFF. CDR3 nucleotides: TGTGCCAGTCAATCCGGACGGCGGAGAGAAAAACTGTTTTTT. Full variable domain (remainder filled in from reference TRBV28 and TRBJ1-4): DVKVTQSSRYLVKRTGEKVFLECVQDMDHENMFWYRQDPGLGLRLIYFSYDVKMKEKGDIPEGYSVSREKKERFSLILESASTNQTSMYLCASQSGRRREKLFFGSGTQLSVL.

Worth noting for this clone: Additional DNA sequences in this sample encode the identical CDR3. The rearrangement joins TRBV10-1 to TRBJ1-2; D remains ambiguous. Trimming took off 4 bases at V and 11 bases at J, with 11 bases between the two ends. Germline V gives CDR1 WNHNN, CDR2 SYGVQD (reference sequence). CDR3 length equals 11 residues. DNA of the CDR3: TGCGCCAGCAGTGTCAAAGGCCCTTACACCTTC. Amino acids: CASSVKGPYTF.

This chain joins TRBV19 and TRBJ1-4; D is undetermined. The V end was cut by 0 bases, the J end by 6 bases, with 11 bases between. The V gene's germline CDR1 is LNHDA and CDR2 SQIVND (reference sequence). CDR3 length: 15 residues. This chain's CDR3 is CASSIDTTGHEKLFF. For the CDR3, the DNA is TGTGCCAGTAGTATAGATACGACCGGTCATGAAAAACTGTTTTTT.

The rearrangement links TRBV7-2 to TRBJ1-6, with 8 bases identical to TRBD1. The germline V gene encodes CDR1 SGHTA and CDR2 FQGNSA. J lost 5 bases, V lost 8 bases, and 11 bases had no gene match. The CDR3 has 16 amino acids. The CDR3 is CASGQGQLLNNSPLHF. The DNA for the CDR3 is TGTGCCAGCGGACAGGGTCAACTCCTCAATAATTCACCCCTCCACTTT.

The rearrangement links TRBV29-1 to TRBJ1-5; no reliable D call. This CDR3 spans 11 amino acids. Germline V lookup: CDR1 SQVTM, CDR2 ANQGSEA. Between the trimmed V and J ends, which lost 4 bases and 3 bases, there was a span of 4 bases. CDR3 region: CSVGNNQPQHF. The CDR3 DNA is TGCAGCGTTGGGAACAATCAGCCCCAGCATTTT.

The V gene is TRBV7-2, the J gene TRBJ2-7; D gene ambiguous. Trimming removed 4 bases from V and 0 bases from J, with 10 bases in between. CDR1 SGHTA and CDR2 FQGNSA come from the germline V gene. The CDR3 totals 14 residues. The CDR3 nucleotides read TGTGCCAGCAGCTCCAAGATTAGCTCCTACGAGCAGTACTTC. It codes for CASSSKISSYEQYF. The full variable domain, in which reference TRBV7-2 and TRBJ2-7 provide the parts outside the CDR3, is GAGVSQSPSNKVTEKGKDVELRCDPISGHTALYWYRQSLGQGLEFLIYFQGNSAPDKSGLPSDRFSAERTGGSVSTLTIQRTQQEDSAVYLCASSSKISSYEQYFGPGTRLTVT.

CDR3 DNA: TGTGCCAGCAGTCAAACAGGAACAGGTTTTTCACCCCTCCACTTT. Encoded protein: CASSQTGTGFSPLHF. The chain recombines TRBV6-6 with TRBJ1-6; TRBD1 is a possible D gene (5 bases). Germline V CDR1 and CDR2: MNHNY, SVGAGI (reference sequence). Trimming pared 5 bases from V and 9 bases from J, leaving 17 bases between. The CDR3 length is 15 residues.

V gene TRBV10-2 combines with J gene TRBJ2-2; D is ambiguous. Germline loops: CDR1 WSHSY, CDR2 SAAADI. This CDR3 spans 14 amino acids. Trimming shortened V by 2 bases and J by 2 bases, and 6 bases separated the two germline ends. The CDR3 DNA sequence: TGCGCCAGCAGTGAGAGGGAAAACACCGGGGAGCTGTTTTTT. The encoded protein is CASSERENTGELFF.

The rearrangement uses TRBV27 and TRBJ1-5, with TRBD1 matching 7 bases. The CDR3 is made up of 15 amino acids. Germline-derived CDR1 and CDR2 are MNHEY and SMNVEV (reference sequence). V gave up 5 bases and J gave up 0 bases; unmatched junction bases: 4. CDR3 in DNA: TGTGCCAGCAGTAGGTACAGGGGTAGCAATCAGCCCCAGCATTTT. Its translation is CASSRYRGSNQPQHF.

J is TRBJ2-7 and V is TRBV7-2; unclear D gene. The CDR3 runs 14 residues. V was shortened by 3 bases and J by 2 bases, with 11 bases between the two germline ends. Germline CDR1 SGHTA, CDR2 FQGNSA. The CDR3 nucleotides are TGTGCCAGCAGCTTCGGTGGGTCTACCTACGAGCAGTACTTC. This sequence encodes CASSFGGSTYEQYF. The full variable domain, with the rest looked up from reference TRBV7-2 and TRBJ2-7, is GAGVSQSPSNKVTEKGKDVELRCDPISGHTALYWYRQSLGQGLEFLIYFQGNSAPDKSGLPSDRFSAERTGGSVSTLTIQRTQQEDSAVYLCASSFGGSTYEQYFGPGTRLTVT.